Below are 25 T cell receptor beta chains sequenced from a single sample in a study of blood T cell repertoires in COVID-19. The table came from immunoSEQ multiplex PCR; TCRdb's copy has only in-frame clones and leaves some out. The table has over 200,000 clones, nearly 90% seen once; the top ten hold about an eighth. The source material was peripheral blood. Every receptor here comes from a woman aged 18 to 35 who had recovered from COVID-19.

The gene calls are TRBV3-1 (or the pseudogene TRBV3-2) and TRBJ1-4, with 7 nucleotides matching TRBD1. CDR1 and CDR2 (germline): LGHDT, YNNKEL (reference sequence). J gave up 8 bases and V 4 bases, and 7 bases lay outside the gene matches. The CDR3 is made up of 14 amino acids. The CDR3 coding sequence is TGTGCCAGCAGCCGGAACCCGACAGGGGAAAAACTGTTTTTT. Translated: CASSRNPTGEKLFF.

The CDR3 is CASSNGVTDTQYF. CDR3 coding DNA: TGTGCCAGCAGCAACGGGGTCACAGATACGCAGTATTTT. The chain combines TRBV7-3 with TRBJ2-3; possibly TRBD2 for D (5 bases). V dropped 5 bases and J dropped 2 bases, with 8 bases sitting between them. Germline V gene lookup returns CDR1 SGHTA and CDR2 FQGTGA. The CDR3 is made up of 13 amino acids.

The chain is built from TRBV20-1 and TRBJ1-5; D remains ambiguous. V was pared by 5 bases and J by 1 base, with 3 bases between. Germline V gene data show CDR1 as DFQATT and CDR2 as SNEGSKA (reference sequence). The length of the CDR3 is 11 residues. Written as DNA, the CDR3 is TGCAGTGCTCCGAGCAATCAGCCCCAGCATTTT. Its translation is CSAPSNQPQHF.

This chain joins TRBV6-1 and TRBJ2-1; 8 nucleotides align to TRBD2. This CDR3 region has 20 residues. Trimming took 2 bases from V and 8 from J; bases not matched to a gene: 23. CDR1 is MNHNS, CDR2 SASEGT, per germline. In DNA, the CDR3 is TGTGCCAGCAGTGAAAGGGACTCCTGGGACCAAAGGTCCGGGAGGGATGAGCAGTTCTTC. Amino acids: CASSERDSWDQRSGRDEQFF.

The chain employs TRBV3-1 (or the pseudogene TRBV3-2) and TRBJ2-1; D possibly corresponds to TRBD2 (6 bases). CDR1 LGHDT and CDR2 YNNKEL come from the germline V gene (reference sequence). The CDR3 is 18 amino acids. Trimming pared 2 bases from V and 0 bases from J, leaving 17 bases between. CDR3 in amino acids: CASSQCLRGGRSYNEQFF. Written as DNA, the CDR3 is TGTGCCAGCAGCCAATGCCTGAGGGGAGGTCGCTCCTACAATGAGCAGTTCTTC.

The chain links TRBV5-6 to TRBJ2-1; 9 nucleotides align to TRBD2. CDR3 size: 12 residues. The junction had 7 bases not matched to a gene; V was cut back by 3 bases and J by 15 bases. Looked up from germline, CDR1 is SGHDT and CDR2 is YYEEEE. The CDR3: CASSSSGENRFF. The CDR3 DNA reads TGTGCCAGCAGCTCTAGCGGGGAAAATCGGTTCTTC.

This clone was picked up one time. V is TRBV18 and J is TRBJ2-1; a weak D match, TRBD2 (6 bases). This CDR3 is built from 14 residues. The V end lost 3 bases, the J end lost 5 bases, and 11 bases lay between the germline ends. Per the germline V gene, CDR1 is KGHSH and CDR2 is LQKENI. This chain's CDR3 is CASSPVDYNNEQFF. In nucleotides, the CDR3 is TGTGCCAGCTCACCTGTGGACTATAACAATGAGCAGTTCTTC. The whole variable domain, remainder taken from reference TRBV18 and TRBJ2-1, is NAGVMQNPRHLVRRRGQEARLRCSPMKGHSHVYWYRQLPEEGLKFMVYLQKENIIDESGMPKERFSAEFPKEGPSILRIQQVVRGDSAAYFCASSPVDYNNEQFFGPGTRLTVL.

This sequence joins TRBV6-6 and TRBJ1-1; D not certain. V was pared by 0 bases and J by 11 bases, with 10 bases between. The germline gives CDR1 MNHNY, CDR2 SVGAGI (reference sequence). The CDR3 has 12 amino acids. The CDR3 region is CASSYSTDWAFF. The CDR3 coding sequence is TGTGCCAGCAGTTACTCGACTGATTGGGCTTTCTTT.

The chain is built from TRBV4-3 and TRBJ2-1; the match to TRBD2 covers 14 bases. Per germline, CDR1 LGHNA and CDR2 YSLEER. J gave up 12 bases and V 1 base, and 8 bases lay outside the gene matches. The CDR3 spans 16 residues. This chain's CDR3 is CASSQGSGTSGSRQFF. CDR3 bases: TGCGCCAGCAGCCAAGGTTCCGGGACTAGCGGGAGTAGGCAGTTCTTC.

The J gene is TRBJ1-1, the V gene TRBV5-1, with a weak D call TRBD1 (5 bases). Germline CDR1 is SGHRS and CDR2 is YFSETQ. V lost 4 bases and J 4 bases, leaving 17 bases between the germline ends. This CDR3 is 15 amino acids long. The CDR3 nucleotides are TGCGCCAGCAGCGTACGTTTAGGGGCAGGCACTGAAGCTTTCTTT. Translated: CASSVRLGAGTEAFF.

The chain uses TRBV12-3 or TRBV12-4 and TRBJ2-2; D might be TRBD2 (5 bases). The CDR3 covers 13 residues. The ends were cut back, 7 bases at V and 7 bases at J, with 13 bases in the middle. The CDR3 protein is CASKILEVGELFF. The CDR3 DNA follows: TGTGCCAGCAAGATACTAGAGGTCGGGGAGCTGTTTTTT.

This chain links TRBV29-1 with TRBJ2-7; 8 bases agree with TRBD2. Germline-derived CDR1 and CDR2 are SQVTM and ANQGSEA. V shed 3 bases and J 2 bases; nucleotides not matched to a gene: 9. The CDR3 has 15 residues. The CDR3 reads CSVEIGLAGTYEQYF. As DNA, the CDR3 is TGCAGCGTTGAGATAGGGCTAGCGGGTACCTACGAGCAGTACTTC.

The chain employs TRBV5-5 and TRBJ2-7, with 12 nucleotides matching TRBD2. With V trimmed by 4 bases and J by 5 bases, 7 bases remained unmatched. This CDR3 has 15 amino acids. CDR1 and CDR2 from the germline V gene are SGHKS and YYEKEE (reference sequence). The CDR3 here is CASSNGLAGNNEQYF. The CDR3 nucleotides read TGTGCCAGCAGCAACGGACTAGCGGGAAACAACGAGCAGTACTTC.

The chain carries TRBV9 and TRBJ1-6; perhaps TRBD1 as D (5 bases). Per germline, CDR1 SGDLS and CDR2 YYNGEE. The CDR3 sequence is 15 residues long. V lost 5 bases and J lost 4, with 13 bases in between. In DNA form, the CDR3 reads TGTGCCAGCAGTCGGGGGACGGCTTATAATTCACCCCTCCACTTT. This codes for CASSRGTAYNSPLHF. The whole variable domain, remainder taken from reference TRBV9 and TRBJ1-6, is DSGVTQTPKHLITATGQRVTLRCSPRSGDLSVYWYQQSLDQGLQFLIQYYNGEERAKGNILERFSAQQFPDLHSELNLSSLELGDSALYFCASSRGTAYNSPLHFGNGTRLTVT.

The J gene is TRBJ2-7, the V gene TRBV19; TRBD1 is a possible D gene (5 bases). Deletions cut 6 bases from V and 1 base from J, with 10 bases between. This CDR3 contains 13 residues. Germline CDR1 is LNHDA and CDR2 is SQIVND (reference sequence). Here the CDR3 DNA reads TGTGCCAGTAGACAGACAGCGTCCTACGAGCAGTACTTC. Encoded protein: CASRQTASYEQYF.

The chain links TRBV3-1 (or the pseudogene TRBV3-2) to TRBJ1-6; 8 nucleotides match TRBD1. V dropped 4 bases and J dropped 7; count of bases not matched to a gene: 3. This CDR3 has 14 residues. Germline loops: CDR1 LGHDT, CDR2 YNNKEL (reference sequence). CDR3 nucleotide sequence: TGTGCCAGCAGCCTAGCAGGGGGCAATTCACCCCTCCACTTT. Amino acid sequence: CASSLAGGNSPLHF.

CDR3 in DNA: TGTGCCAGCATCCTGTACGAGCAGTACTTC. Its translation: CASILYEQYF. The chain couples TRBV9 to TRBJ2-7; no definite D call. The germline CDR1 and CDR2 sequences are SGDLS and YYNGEE. The CDR3 totals 10 residues. V was trimmed by 6 bases and J by 4 bases, leaving 5 bases between them.

The CDR3, as DNA: TGTGCCAGCAGCTTAATGGACATAAACCAGCCCCAGCATTTT. Translation: CASSLMDINQPQHF. The rearrangement uses TRBV7-9 and TRBJ1-5, with D tentatively TRBD1 (5 bases). V lost 2 bases and J lost 7, with 12 bases in between. This CDR3 region has 14 residues. The germline gives CDR1 SEHNR, CDR2 FQNEAQ (reference sequence).

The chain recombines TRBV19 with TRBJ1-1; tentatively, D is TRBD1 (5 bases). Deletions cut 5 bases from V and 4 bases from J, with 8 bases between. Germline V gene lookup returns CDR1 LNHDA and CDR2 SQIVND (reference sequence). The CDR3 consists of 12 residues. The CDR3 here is CASSHRTTEAFF. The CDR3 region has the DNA TGTGCCAGTAGTCACAGGACCACTGAAGCTTTCTTT.

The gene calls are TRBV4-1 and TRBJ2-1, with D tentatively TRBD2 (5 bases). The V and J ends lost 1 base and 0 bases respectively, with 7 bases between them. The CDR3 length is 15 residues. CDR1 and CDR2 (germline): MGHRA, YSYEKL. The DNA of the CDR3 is TGCGCCAGCAGCCAAGTAGCGAGCTCCTACAATGAGCAGTTCTTC. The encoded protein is CASSQVASSYNEQFF.

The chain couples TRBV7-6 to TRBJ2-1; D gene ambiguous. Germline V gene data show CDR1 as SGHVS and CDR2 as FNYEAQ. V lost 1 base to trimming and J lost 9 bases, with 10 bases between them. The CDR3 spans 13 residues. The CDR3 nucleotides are TGTGCCAGCAGCTTAGAAGTCGGTGGTGAGCAGTTCTTC. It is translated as CASSLEVGGEQFF.

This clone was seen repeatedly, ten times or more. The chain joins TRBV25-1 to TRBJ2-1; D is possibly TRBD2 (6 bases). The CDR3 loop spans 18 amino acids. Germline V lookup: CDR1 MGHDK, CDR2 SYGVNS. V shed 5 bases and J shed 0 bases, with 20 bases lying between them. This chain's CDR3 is CASSPTGGEQSSYNEQFF. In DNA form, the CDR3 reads TGTGCCAGCAGTCCGACGGGCGGGGAACAGAGCTCCTACAATGAGCAGTTCTTC.

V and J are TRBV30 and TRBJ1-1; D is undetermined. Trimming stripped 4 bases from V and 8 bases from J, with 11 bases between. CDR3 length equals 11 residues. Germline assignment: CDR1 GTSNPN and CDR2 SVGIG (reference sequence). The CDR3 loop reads CAWIGGQEAFF. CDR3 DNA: TGTGCCTGGATAGGTGGGCAGGAAGCTTTCTTT.

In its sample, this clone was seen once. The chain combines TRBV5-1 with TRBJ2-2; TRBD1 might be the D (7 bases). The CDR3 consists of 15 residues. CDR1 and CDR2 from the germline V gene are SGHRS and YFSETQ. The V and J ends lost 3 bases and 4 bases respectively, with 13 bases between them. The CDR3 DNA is TGCGCCAGCAGCTCGACAGGGAGGAGCACCGGGGAGCTGTTTTTT. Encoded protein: CASSSTGRSTGELFF.

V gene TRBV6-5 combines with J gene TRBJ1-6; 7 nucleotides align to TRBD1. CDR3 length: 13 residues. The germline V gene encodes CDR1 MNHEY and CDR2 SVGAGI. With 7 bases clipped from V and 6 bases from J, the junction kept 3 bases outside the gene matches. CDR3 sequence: CASMDRPNSPLHF. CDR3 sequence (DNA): TGTGCCAGCATGGACAGGCCTAATTCACCCCTCCACTTT.